This TCR beta chain was recovered during a study of T cell repertoires in cytomegalovirus infection. Study in general: From public TCR beta signatures came an indication of both CMV infection and matching HLA type.

This clonotype has more than one count but fewer than ten. As yet, its antigen is unknown. In TCRdb, the reads were re-called with MiXCR into one record per CDR3 protein. The sample carries about 360,000 distinct CDR3 sequences, just under 35% recorded once. The CDR3 runs to 17 residues. Germline values: CDR1 ENHRY, CDR2 SYGVKD. V shed 9 bases, J shed 6 bases, and the junction held 13 bases outside the gene matches. The sample was cultured PBMCs, taken from culture after CMV antigen stimulation. The V gene is TRBV10-3, the J gene TRBJ2-1; 14 nucleotides match TRBD2. The TCR originated in a human donor in good health (CMV status not recorded). Some clones in this sample may be carry-over from other donors' samples. DNA of the CDR3: TGTGCCATGGCCGGGACTAGCGGGAGCCGGTTTTCCAATGAGCAGTTCTTC. Translated, it gives CAMAGTSGSRFSNEQFF.